The rows below give T cell receptor beta chains drawn from one sample of a study of T cell repertoires in cytomegalovirus infection. TCRdb re-called the reads with MiXCR, one entry per CDR3 protein. The profile shows about 83,000 distinct CDR3 sequences, approximately 24% of them singletons. No antigen has been identified for these receptors. The specimen comprised CD8+ T cells from cultured PBMCs, sampled from culture after CMV antigen stimulation. These receptors were taken from a human donor in good health (CMV status not recorded). Some clones in this sample may be carry-over from other donors' samples. Each CDR3 is given with its conserved first and last residue. A D gene is named only where the DNA matches it firmly. The size field is filled for only some rows; it gives once, few, many or a size class.

size: few; V: TRBV28; D: TRBD2; J: TRBJ2-1; CDR3: CASSTVRGGGNEQFF; DNA: TGTGCCAGCAGTACCGTGAGGGGCGGGGGCAATGAGCAGTTCTTC
size: -; V: TRBV7-9; D: -; J: TRBJ2-7; CDR3: CASSEPRDGGYEQYF; DNA: TGTGCCAGCAGCGAACCCCGGGACGGGGGCTACGAGCAGTACTTC
size: many; V: TRBV12-3/TRBV12-4; D: TRBD1; J: TRBJ2-2; CDR3: CASNSRGRRELFF; DNA: TGTGCCAGCAACTCCAGGGGGCGGAGGGAGCTGTTTTTT
size: few; V: TRBV19; D: -; J: TRBJ1-3; CDR3: CASSLGTTSGNTIYF; DNA: TGTGCCAGCTCCCTTGGGACCACCTCTGGAAACACCATATATTTT
size: many; V: TRBV29-1; D: -; J: TRBJ1-2; CDR3: CSVEAASNYGYTF; DNA: TGCAGCGTTGAAGCGGCCTCGAACTATGGCTACACCTTC
size: once; V: TRBV9; D: TRBD1; J: TRBJ2-7; CDR3: CASSVAGQGIYEQYF; DNA: TGTGCCAGCAGTGTCGCGGGACAGGGGATCTACGAGCAGTACTTC
size: -; V: TRBV27; D: TRBD1; J: TRBJ2-7; CDR3: CASSFGTGGSEQYF; DNA: TGTGCCAGCAGTTTTGGGACAGGGGGATCCGAGCAGTACTTC
size: many; V: TRBV7-8; D: -; J: TRBJ1-5; CDR3: CASSPFFPGQQPQHF; DNA: TGTGCCAGCAGCCCCTTCTTTCCGGGCCAGCAGCCCCAGCATTTT
size: -; V: TRBV12-3/TRBV12-4; D: TRBD2; J: TRBJ2-1; CDR3: CASSLRAGDNEQFF; DNA: TGTGCCAGCAGTTTAAGAGCGGGGGACAATGAGCAGTTCTTC
size: -; V: TRBV29-1; D: -; J: TRBJ2-1; CDR3: CSVPRVTQRGNNEQFFGPGVRQFF; DNA: -
size: once; V: TRBV19; D: -; J: TRBJ2-7; CDR3: CASSEAATYEQYF; DNA: TGTGCCAGTAGTGAGGCAGCTACCTACGAGCAGTACTTC
size: -; V: TRBV11-3; D: TRBD1; J: TRBJ2-7; CDR3: CASSPSEGDRGMYEQYF; DNA: TGTGCCAGCAGCCCGAGCGAAGGGGACAGGGGGATGTACGAGCAGTACTTC
size: -; V: TRBV19; D: TRBD2; J: TRBJ2-1; CDR3: CASRRTSGGGDEQFF; DNA: TGTGCCAGTAGAAGGACTAGCGGGGGGGGAGATGAGCAGTTCTTC